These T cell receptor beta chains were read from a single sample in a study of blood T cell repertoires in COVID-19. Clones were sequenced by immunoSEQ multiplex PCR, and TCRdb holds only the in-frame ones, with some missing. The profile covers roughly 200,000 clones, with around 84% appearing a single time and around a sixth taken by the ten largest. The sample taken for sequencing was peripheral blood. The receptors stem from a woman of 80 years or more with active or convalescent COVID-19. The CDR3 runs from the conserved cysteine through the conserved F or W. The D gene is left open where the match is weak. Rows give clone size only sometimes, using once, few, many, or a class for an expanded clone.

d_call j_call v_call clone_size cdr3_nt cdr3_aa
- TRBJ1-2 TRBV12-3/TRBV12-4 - TGTGCCAGCAGTTATCAGGAGGGCTATGGCTACACCTTC CASSYQEGYGYTF
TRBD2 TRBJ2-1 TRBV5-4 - TGTGCCAGCAATCCGGGACTAGCGGGGGGGAGCTCCTACAATGAGCAGTTCTTC CASNPGLAGGSSYNEQFF
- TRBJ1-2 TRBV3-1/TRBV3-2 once TGTGCCAGCAGCCAAGATCCAACCGGGAGGGCCTATGGCTACACCTTC CASSQDPTGRAYGYTF
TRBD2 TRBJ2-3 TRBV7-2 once TGTGCCAGCAGCTTAGCCTTAACTAGCGGGGGGACCACAGATACGCAGTATTTT CASSLALTSGGTTDTQYF
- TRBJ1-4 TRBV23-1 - TGCGCCAGCAGTCAATCGGAGGGTAGACGAGGTGAAAAACTGTTTTTT CASSQSEGRRGEKLFF
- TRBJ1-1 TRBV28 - TGTGCCAGCAGTATCACTCGACAGAACACTGAAGCTTTCTTT CASSITRQNTEAFF
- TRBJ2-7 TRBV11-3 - TGTGCCAGCAGCTCCATCCCCGGGAATCTAGGGGAGCAGTACTTC CASSSIPGNLGEQYF
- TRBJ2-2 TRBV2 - TGTGCCAGCAGGATGGACAGCAACACCGGGGAGCTGTTTTTT CASRMDSNTGELFF
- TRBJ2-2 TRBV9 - TGTGCCAGCAGCGTCCGGCAGGCTCCGAACACCGGGGAGCTGTTTTTT CASSVRQAPNTGELFF
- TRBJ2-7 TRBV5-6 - TGTGCCAGCAGGGAGGGGACCAACCGCTACGAGCAGTACTTC CASREGTNRYEQYF
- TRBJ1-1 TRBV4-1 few TGCGCCAGCAGCCAAGGAGAAGAGAACACTGAAGCTTTCTTT CASSQGEENTEAFF
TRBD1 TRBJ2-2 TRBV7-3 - TGTGCCAGCAGCTTAATTGGACAGGGGAGCACCGGGGAGCTGTTTTTT CASSLIGQGSTGELFF
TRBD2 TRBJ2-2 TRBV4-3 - TGCGCCAGCAGCCAAGATCCTAGCGGGGGCACCGGGGAGCTGTTTTTT CASSQDPSGGTGELFF
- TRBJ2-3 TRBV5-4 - TGTGCCAGCAGCCTAGCTAGCACAGATACGCAGTATTTT CASSLASTDTQYF
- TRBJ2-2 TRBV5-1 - TGCGCCAGCAGCCCGGCGGGCAGAGACACCGGGGAGCTGTTTTTT CASSPAGRDTGELFF
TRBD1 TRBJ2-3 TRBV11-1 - TGTGCCAGCAGCCCCCGGGACAGGCTCACAGATACGCAGTATTTT CASSPRDRLTDTQYF
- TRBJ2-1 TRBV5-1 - TGCGCCAGCAATTTGGCAGGCCATCAATTAGTTGAGCAGTTCTTC CASNLAGHQLVEQFF
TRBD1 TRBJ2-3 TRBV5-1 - TGCGCCAGCAGCCTGACGGCCGGACAGGGGAATTGGGATACGCAGTATTTT CASSLTAGQGNWDTQYF
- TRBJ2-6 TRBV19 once TGTGCCAGTAGACCTGGGGACATTCCCGGGGCCAACGTCCTGACTTTC CASRPGDIPGANVLTF
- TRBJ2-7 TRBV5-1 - TGCGCCAGCAGCACAGGGAGCTCCTACGAGCAGTACTTC CASSTGSSYEQYF
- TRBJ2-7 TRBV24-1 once TGTGCCACCAGTGATCCTAACAGGAGCCCCTTCGAGCAGTACTTC CATSDPNRSPFEQYF
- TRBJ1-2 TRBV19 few TGTGCCAGTTGCAGAGGAGTCGGGGTTAACTATGGCTACACCTTC CASCRGVGVNYGYTF
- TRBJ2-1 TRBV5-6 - TGTGCCAGCAGCTCCGTCAACAGGGTCAATGAGCAGTTCTTC CASSSVNRVNEQFF
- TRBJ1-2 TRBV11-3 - TGTGCCAGCAGCCCCGGGGACTATGGCTACACCTTC CASSPGDYGYTF
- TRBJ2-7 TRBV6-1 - TGTGCCAGCAGTGAAGGGCAGGGGATATCCTACGAGCAGTACTTC CASSEGQGISYEQYF
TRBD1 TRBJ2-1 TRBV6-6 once TGTGCCAGCAGTTACGGTTCAGGGGGCAATGAGCAGTTCTTC CASSYGSGGNEQFF
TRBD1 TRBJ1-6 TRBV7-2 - TGTGCCAGCAGCACCAGGGGGCTAGTTAATTCACCCCTCCACTTT CASSTRGLVNSPLHF
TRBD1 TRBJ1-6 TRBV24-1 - TGTGCCACCAGTCCTCCCGAGCAAGGACAGGGGGATTCACCCCTCCACTTT CATSPPEQGQGDSPLHF
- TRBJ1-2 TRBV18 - TGTGCCAGCTCACCTGGCGGACTTAGCTACACCTTC CASSPGGLSYTF
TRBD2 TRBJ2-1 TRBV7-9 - TGTGCCAGCAGCTATAGCGGGAGCCCCTACAATGAGCAGTTCTTC CASSYSGSPYNEQFF
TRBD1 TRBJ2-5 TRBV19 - TGTGCCAGTAGCCCGGGAATGACAGGGGTAGAGACCCAGTACTTC CASSPGMTGVETQYF
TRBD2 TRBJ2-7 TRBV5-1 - TGCGCCAGCAGCTTAGGACTAGCGGAAACCTACGAGCAGTACTTC CASSLGLAETYEQYF
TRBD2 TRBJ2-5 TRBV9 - TGTGCCAGCAGTGAGGGGACTACCCTAGGAGAGACCCAGTACTTC CASSEGTTLGETQYF
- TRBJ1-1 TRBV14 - TGTGCCAGCAGCCTTATGGGGCAGGGGAATGCTGAAGCTTTCTTT CASSLMGQGNAEAFF
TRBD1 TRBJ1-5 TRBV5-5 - TGTGCCAGCAGCTTGACAGGGGGCGATCAGCCCCAGCATTTT CASSLTGGDQPQHF
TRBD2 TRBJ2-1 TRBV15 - TGTGCCACCAGCAGACCATTCACTAGCGGGGGGCGACTTAGCTCCTACAATGAGCAGTTCTTC CATSRPFTSGGRLSSYNEQFF
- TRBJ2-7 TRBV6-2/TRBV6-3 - TGTGCCAGCAGTTACCGGGTAGGAACCTACGAGCAGTACTTC CASSYRVGTYEQYF
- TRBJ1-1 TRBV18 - TGTGCCAGCTCCGCCGGGGAAGGGACTGAAGCTTTCTTT CASSAGEGTEAFF
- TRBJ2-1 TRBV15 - TGTGCCACCAGCAGAGATACTTGGCTCGGCGGGGAGCGTGAGCAGTTCTTC CATSRDTWLGGEREQFF
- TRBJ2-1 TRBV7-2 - TGTGCCAGCAGCTTAATAAACCTCGGTCTCGCTACCTACAATGAGCAGTTCTTC CASSLINLGLATYNEQFF
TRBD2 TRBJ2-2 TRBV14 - TGTGCCAGCAGCCGCGGGGGGTCGAACACCGGGGAGCTGTTTTTT CASSRGGSNTGELFF
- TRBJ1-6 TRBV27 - TGTGCCAGCAGGCCGGGGGTGGAATCACCCCTCCACTTT CASRPGVESPLHF
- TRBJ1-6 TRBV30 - TGTGCCTGGAGTGTTAGAAGGGAGACACCCCTCCACTTT CAWSVRRETPLHF
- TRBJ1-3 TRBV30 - TGTGCCTGGAATATTTTAGCTGGAAACACCATATATTTT CAWNILAGNTIYF
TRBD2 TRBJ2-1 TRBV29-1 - TGCAGCGTTGGGGCGGGAGCGGTTGAGCAGTTCTTC CSVGAGAVEQFF
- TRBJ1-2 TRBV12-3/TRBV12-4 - TGTGCCAGCAGTTTGGAGATCCCTGGCTACACCTTC CASSLEIPGYTF